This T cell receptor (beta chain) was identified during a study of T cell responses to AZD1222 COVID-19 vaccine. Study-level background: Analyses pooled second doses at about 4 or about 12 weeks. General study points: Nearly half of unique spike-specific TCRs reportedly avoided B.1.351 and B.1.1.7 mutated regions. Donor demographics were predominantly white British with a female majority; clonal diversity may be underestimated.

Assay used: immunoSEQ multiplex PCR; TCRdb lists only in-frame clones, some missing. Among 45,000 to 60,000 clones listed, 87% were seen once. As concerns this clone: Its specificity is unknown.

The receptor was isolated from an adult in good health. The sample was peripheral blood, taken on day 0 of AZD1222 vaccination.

CDR3 DNA sequence: TGTGCCAGTAGTATTGGGCACGGCACTCTTAACTATGGCTACACCTTC. It yields the protein CASSIGHGTLNYGYTF. The genes are TRBV19 and TRBJ1-2; D gene uncertain. CDR1 is LNHDA and CDR2 is SQIVND in the germline V gene (reference sequence). The V and J ends lost 3 bases and 1 base respectively, with 15 bases between them. The CDR3 contains 16 residues.